The 26 T cell receptor beta chains in this list originate from one sample, sequenced in a study of shared clonotypes between healthy human individuals. Clones were sequenced by immunoSEQ multiplex PCR, and TCRdb holds only the in-frame ones, with some missing. The sample lists about 460,000 clones, about 74% occurring once. What was sequenced was PBMCs. Receptor source: a woman aged 40 to 50 in good health. Some clones in this sample may be carry-over from other donors' samples.

As regards this clone: A read error is likely here: a far larger clone is one base away. The CDR3 is CASSDRGNSGSTIYF. The CDR3, as DNA: TGCGCCAGCAGTGACAGGGGGAACTCTGGAAGCACCATATATTTT. The chain uses TRBV10-2 and TRBJ1-3; 7 nucleotides agree with TRBD1. Germline-derived CDR1 and CDR2 are WSHSY and SAAADI. The CDR3 loop spans 15 amino acids.

Concerning this clone itself: A far larger clone is one base from this, pointing to a likely read error. V usage is TRBV6-1 and J usage is TRBJ2-7, with D possibly being TRBD2 (6 bases). Per the germline V gene, CDR1 is MNHNS and CDR2 is SASEGT. The CDR3 loop spans 13 amino acids. CDR3 sequence reads: CVSSDAGLDGGSF. In DNA, the CDR3 is TGTGTCAGCAGTGATGCCGGGCTGGATGGGGGGTCATTC.

With regard to this clone: This likely stems from a read error, as it lies one base from a far larger clone. The CDR3 coding sequence is TGCGCCAGCAGCCAAGATCTGCAGGGAGGAATGGAGACCCAGTACTTC. It specifies CASSQDLQGGMETQYF. This chain connects TRBV4-3 to TRBJ2-5, with a tentative D call TRBD2 (6 bases). Germline-derived CDR1 and CDR2 are LGHNA and YSLEER. The ends were cut back, 0 bases at V and 5 bases at J, with 16 bases in the middle. The CDR3 sequence is 16 residues long.

This clone was observed once. This chain uses TRBV19 with TRBJ1-2; TRBD1 might be the D (5 bases). CDR3 length equals 16 residues. The germline gives CDR1 LNHDA, CDR2 SQIVND (reference sequence). V lost 5 bases and J 4 bases, leaving 20 bases between the germline ends. In nucleotides, the CDR3 is TGTGCCAGTAGTTATCGGAGAGGGACGGCAATCTATGGCTACACCTTC. This gives the protein CASSYRRGTAIYGYTF.

The chain has TRBV5-1 and TRBJ2-5; 10 bases are a match to TRBD2. The germline V gene has CDR1 SGHRS and CDR2 YFSETQ. The CDR3 loop spans 14 amino acids. V gave up 2 bases and J gave up 5 bases; unmatched junction bases: 3. CDR3 sequence reads: CASSLTTSGETQYF. The CDR3, as DNA: TGCGCCAGCAGCTTAACGACTAGCGGGGAGACCCAGTACTTC.

The CDR3 nucleotides are TGTGCCAGCAGCTACCTCGGGGCTAGCGGGAGTATTCATGAGCAGTTCTTC. This codes for CASSYLGASGSIHEQFF. V gene TRBV5-8 combines with J gene TRBJ2-1, with 10 positions matching TRBD2. V dropped 3 bases and J dropped 8; count of bases not matched to a gene: 14. CDR1 is SGHTS, CDR2 YDEGEE, per germline. CDR3 size: 17 residues.

J is TRBJ2-7 and V is TRBV28, with 8 bases fitting TRBD2. CDR1 is MDHEN, CDR2 SYDVKM, per germline. V shed 4 bases, J shed 3 bases, and the junction held 11 bases outside the gene matches. The CDR3 is made up of 16 amino acids. CDR3 coding DNA: TGTGCCAGCAGTTCCCGCTTTGCGGGAGGTTACTACGAGCAGTACTTC. It translates to CASSSRFAGGYYEQYF.

This clone was detected a few times. A much larger clone lies one base from this, so it may be a read error. Other DNA sequences in this specimen translate into the identical CDR3. This sequence joins TRBV18 and TRBJ2-3, with unresolved D. The length of the CDR3 is 13 residues. Germline V gives CDR1 KGHSH, CDR2 LQKENI. V lost 8 bases and J 3 bases, leaving 12 bases between the germline ends. This CDR3 reads CASRGQTTDTQYF. The CDR3 DNA sequence: TGTGCCAGCCGTGGGCAGACTACAGATACGCAGTATTTT.

The genes are TRBV14 and TRBJ1-2; a possible D gene is TRBD1 (5 bases). The V gene's germline CDR1 is SGHDN and CDR2 FVKESK. V was clipped by 3 bases and J by 3 bases, with 8 bases between them. This CDR3 contains 13 residues. CDR3 bases: TGTGCCAGCAGCCACGGACAAGACTATGGCTACACCTTC. Its translation is CASSHGQDYGYTF.

Comments on this clone: With a much larger clone just one base away, this may be a read error. The gene calls are TRBV11-2 and TRBJ2-1; 10 bases map to TRBD2. The V and J ends lost 5 bases and 4 bases, in that order; junction bases with no gene match: 11. Germline V gene lookup returns CDR1 SGHAT and CDR2 FQNNGV. The CDR3 runs 17 residues. The CDR3 here is CASSAQTTSGKYNEQFF. The DNA of the CDR3 is TGTGCCAGCAGCGCCCAGACTACTAGCGGGAAATACAATGAGCAGTTCTTC.

The chain combines TRBV7-2 with TRBJ2-3, with D uncertain. The V end lost 1 base, the J end lost 2 bases, and 7 bases lay between the germline ends. This CDR3 is built from 14 residues. CDR1 and CDR2 from the germline V gene are SGHTA and FQGNSA. This CDR3 reads CASSLDRATDTQYF. CDR3 coding DNA: TGTGCCAGCAGCTTAGATCGGGCCACAGATACGCAGTATTTT.

The chain couples TRBV4-2 to TRBJ2-5; perhaps TRBD1 as D (7 bases). V was shortened by 4 bases and J by 6 bases, with 15 bases between the two germline ends. The CDR3 is made up of 14 amino acids. The germline V gene has CDR1 LGHNA and CDR2 YNFKEQ. CDR3 DNA: TGTGCCAGCAGCCTTGACAGGGCGGGAAAGACCCAGTACTTC. Its translation is CASSLDRAGKTQYF.

The chain recombines TRBV28 with TRBJ2-1; 10 positions agree with TRBD2. The V segment lost 5 bases and the J segment 0 bases; nucleotides outside the gene matches: 7. The V gene's germline CDR1 is MDHEN and CDR2 SYDVKM. CDR3 size: 17 residues. The CDR3 protein is CASSLGTSVSSYNEQFF. The DNA of the CDR3 is TGTGCCAGCAGTCTCGGGACTAGCGTTAGCTCCTACAATGAGCAGTTCTTC.

This rearrangement joins TRBV9 to TRBJ2-1, with 9 bases fitting TRBD2. Germline CDR1 SGDLS, CDR2 YYNGEE. The CDR3 sequence is 15 residues long. V lost 6 bases and J lost 10; bases outside the gene matches: 14. DNA for the CDR3: TGTGCCAGCACCATAGCGGGAGAGCTTCCCAACGAGCAGTTCTTC. This encodes CASTIAGELPNEQFF.

This sequence joins TRBV9 and TRBJ2-2; D is unresolved. The CDR3 consists of 13 residues. Germline assignment: CDR1 SGDLS and CDR2 YYNGEE. Between the trimmed V and J ends, which lost 3 bases and 4 bases, there was a span of 7 bases. The CDR3 reads CASSGPFTGELFF. The CDR3 nucleotides read TGTGCCAGCAGCGGACCATTCACCGGGGAGCTGTTTTTT. The full variable domain, its missing parts supplied by reference TRBV9 and TRBJ2-2, is DSGVTQTPKHLITATGQRVTLRCSPRSGDLSVYWYQQSLDQGLQFLIQYYNGEERAKGNILERFSAQQFPDLHSELNLSSLELGDSALYFCASSGPFTGELFFGEGSRLTVL.

The chain links TRBV4-1 to TRBJ2-3, with 9 bases matching TRBD1. Germline CDR1 is MGHRA and CDR2 is YSYEKL. The CDR3 runs to 14 residues. Unmatched junction bases numbered 1, after V lost 1 base and J lost 5 bases. The CDR3 DNA follows: TGCGCCAGCAGCCAAGGGACAGGGGTAGATACGCAGTATTTT. Protein sequence: CASSQGTGVDTQYF.

In regard to this clone: Given a much more abundant clone one base away, this may be a read error. Other DNA sequences in this sample translate to the same CDR3. V gene TRBV7-2 combines with J gene TRBJ2-2; D may be TRBD2 (6 bases). The CDR3 is made up of 16 amino acids. The germline V gene encodes CDR1 SGHTA and CDR2 FQGNSA. The V and J ends lost 8 bases and 2 bases respectively, with 18 bases between them. The CDR3 DNA reads TGTGCCAGCGGCCGGGGTAGCGGACCAAACACCGGGGAGCTGTTTTTT. Its translation: CASGRGSGPNTGELFF.

J is TRBJ1-5 and V is TRBV10-2; D is undetermined. This CDR3 is built from 12 residues. V dropped 6 bases and J dropped 5 bases, with 8 bases sitting between them. Per the germline V gene, CDR1 is WSHSY and CDR2 is SAAADI. CDR3 coding DNA: TGCGCCAGCAGGGACGTGGATCAGCCCCAGCATTTT. Translating it yields CASRDVDQPQHF.

The CDR3: CASSLFGGRRDYEQYF. The CDR3 bases are TGTGCCAGCAGTTTATTTGGGGGACGCAGGGACTACGAGCAGTACTTC. V is TRBV28 and J is TRBJ2-7; possibly TRBD1 or TRBD2 for D (5 bases each). Germline V CDR1 and CDR2: MDHEN, SYDVKM. The CDR3 extends over 16 amino acids. V lost 1 base, J lost 3 bases, and 16 bases lay in between.

This clone was detected only once. This chain links TRBV11-2 with TRBJ1-2; a weak D match, TRBD1 (5 bases). CDR1 and CDR2 from the germline V gene are SGHAT and FQNNGV. The ends were cut back, 4 bases at V and 2 bases at J, with 14 bases in the middle. The length of the CDR3 is 15 residues. The CDR3 DNA reads TGTGCCAGCAGCTCAGACAGAGAGATCAACTATGGCTACACCTTC. This gives the protein CASSSDREINYGYTF.

V and J are TRBV7-9 and TRBJ2-3; D is undetermined. CDR3 length: 15 amino acids. CDR1 is SEHNR, CDR2 FQNEAQ, per germline (reference sequence). The V end lost 0 bases, the J end lost 6 bases, and 13 bases lay between the germline ends. CDR3 bases: TGTGCCAGCAGCTTAGCGCTGAGTGATTTGGATACGCAGTATTTT. Its protein is CASSLALSDLDTQYF.

This chain connects TRBV5-1 to TRBJ2-7, with D perhaps matching TRBD2 (5 bases). The CDR3 consists of 16 residues. Deletions cut 0 bases from V and 0 bases from J, with 13 bases between. Germline assignment: CDR1 SGHRS and CDR2 YFSETQ. The CDR3 nucleotides are TGCGCCAGCAGCTTGGGGCTAGCCTCCTACTCCTACGAGCAGTACTTC. Amino acids: CASSLGLASYSYEQYF.

The rearrangement links TRBV27 to TRBJ1-1; possibly TRBD1 for D (5 bases). V was cut by 6 bases and J by 0 bases, with 11 bases left in between. CDR1 is MNHEY, CDR2 SMNVEV, per germline (reference sequence). This CDR3 contains 14 residues. In nucleotides, the CDR3 is TGTGCCAGCAGAGGGACGTCGATGAACACTGAAGCTTTCTTT. Protein sequence: CASRGTSMNTEAFF.

The chain joins TRBV18 to TRBJ2-7, with 8 bases identical to TRBD1. J lost 3 bases, V lost 3 bases, and 7 bases had no gene match. The V gene's germline CDR1 is KGHSH and CDR2 LQKENI. The CDR3 is 15 amino acids. The CDR3 nucleotides are TGTGCCAGCTCACCCGCGGCAGGGGGCCTCTACGAGCAGTACTTC. Translation: CASSPAAGGLYEQYF.

The rearrangement uses TRBV7-2 and TRBJ1-2; TRBD1 matches 7 bases. The CDR3 contains 15 residues. V shed 5 bases and J 6 bases; nucleotides not matched to a gene: 12. The germline gives CDR1 SGHTA, CDR2 FQGNSA. CDR3 in DNA: TGTGCCAGCAGCCAAGAAAGACAGGGCTGGGATGGCTACACCTTC. This gives the protein CASSQERQGWDGYTF.

About this clone itself: One end of the junction does not line up with germline, which may come from a read error. V usage is TRBV6-5 and J usage is TRBJ2-5; no reliable D call. Germline-derived CDR1 and CDR2 are MNHEY and SVGAGI. The CDR3 is made up of 8 amino acids. For the CDR3, the DNA is TGTGCCAGCAGTCCCCTTCACTTC. It translates to CASSPLHF.